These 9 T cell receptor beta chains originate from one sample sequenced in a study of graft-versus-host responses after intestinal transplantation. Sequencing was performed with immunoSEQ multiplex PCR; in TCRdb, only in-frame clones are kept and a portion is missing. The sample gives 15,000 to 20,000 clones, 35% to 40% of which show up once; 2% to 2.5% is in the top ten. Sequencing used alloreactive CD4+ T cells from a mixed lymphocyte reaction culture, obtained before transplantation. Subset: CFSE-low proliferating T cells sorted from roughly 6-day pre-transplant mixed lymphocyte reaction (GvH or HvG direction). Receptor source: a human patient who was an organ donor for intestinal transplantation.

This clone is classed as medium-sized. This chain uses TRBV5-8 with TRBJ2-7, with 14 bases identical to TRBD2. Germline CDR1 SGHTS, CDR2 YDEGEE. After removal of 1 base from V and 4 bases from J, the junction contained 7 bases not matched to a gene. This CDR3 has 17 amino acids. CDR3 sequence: CASSLSRGTSGSYEQYF. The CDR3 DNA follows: TGTGCCAGCAGCTTGTCTCGCGGGACTAGCGGGAGTTACGAGCAGTACTTC.

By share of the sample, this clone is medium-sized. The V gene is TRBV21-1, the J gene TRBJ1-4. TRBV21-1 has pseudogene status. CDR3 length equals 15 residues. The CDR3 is CASSGEDIGNEKLFF. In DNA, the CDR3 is TGTGCCAGCAGCGGGGAGGACATCGGGAATGAAAAACTGTTTTTT.

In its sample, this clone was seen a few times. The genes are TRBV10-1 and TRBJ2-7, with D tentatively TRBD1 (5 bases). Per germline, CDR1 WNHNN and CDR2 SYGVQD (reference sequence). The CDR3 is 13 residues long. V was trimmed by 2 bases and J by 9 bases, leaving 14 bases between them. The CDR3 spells CASSEGATTGQYF. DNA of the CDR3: TGCGCCAGCAGTGAGGGGGCCACTACGGGGCAGTACTTC.

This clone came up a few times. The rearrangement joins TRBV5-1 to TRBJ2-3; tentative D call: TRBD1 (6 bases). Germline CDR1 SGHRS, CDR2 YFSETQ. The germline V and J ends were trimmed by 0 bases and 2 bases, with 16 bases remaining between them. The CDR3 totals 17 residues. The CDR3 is CASSLAGALFLTDTQYF. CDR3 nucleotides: TGCGCCAGCAGCTTGGCAGGGGCCCTGTTTCTCACAGATACGCAGTATTTT.

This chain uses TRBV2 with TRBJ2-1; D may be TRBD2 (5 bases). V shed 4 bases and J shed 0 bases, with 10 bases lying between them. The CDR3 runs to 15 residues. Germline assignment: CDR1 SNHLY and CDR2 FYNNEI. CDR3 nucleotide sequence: TGTGCCAGCAGTGTGGGTGGGAGCTCCTACAATGAGCAGTTCTTC. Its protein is CASSVGGSSYNEQFF.

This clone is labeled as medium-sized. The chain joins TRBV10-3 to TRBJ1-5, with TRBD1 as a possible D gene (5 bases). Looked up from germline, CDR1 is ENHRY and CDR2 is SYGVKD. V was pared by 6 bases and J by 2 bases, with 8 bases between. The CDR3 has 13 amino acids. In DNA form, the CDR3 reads TGTGCCATCAGGCCGGGGGGCAATCAGCCCCAGCATTTT. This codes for CAIRPGGNQPQHF.

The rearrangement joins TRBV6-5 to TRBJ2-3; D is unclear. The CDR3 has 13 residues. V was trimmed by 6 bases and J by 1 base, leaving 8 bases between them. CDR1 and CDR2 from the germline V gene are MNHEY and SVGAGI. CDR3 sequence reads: CASRESGTDTQYF. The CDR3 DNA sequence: TGTGCCAGCAGGGAGTCAGGCACAGATACGCAGTATTTT.

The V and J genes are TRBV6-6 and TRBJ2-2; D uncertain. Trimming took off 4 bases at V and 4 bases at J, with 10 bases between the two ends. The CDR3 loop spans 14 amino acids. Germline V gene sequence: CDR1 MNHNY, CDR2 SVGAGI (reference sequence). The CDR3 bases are TGTGCCAGCAGTTCCCACGAAGGCACCGGGGAGCTGTTTTTT. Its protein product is CASSSHEGTGELFF.

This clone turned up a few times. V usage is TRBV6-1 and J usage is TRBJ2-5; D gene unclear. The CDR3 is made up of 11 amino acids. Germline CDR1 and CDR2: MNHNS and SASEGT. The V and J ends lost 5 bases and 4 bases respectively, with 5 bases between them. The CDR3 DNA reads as TGTGCCAGCAGTCAAATAGAGACCCAGTACTTC. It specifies CASSQIETQYF.